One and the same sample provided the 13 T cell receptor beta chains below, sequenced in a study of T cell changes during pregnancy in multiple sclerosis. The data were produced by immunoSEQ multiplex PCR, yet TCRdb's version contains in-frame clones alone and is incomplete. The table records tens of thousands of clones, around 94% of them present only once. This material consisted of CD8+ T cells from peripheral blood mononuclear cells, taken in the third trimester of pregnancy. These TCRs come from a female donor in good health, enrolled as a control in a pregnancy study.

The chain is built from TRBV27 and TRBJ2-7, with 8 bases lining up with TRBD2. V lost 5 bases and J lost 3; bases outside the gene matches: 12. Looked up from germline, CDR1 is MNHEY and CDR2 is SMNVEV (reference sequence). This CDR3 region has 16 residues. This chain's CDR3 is CASSGRLAGSNYEQYF. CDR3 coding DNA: TGTGCCAGCAGTGGGAGGCTAGCGGGCTCCAACTACGAGCAGTACTTC.

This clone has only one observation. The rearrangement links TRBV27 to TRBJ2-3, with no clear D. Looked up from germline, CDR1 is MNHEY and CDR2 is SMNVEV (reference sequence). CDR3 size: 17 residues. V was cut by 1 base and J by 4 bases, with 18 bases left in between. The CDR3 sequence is CASSLYSPASPADTQYF. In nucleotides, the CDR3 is TGTGCCAGCAGTTTATATTCCCCCGCTAGTCCCGCAGATACGCAGTATTTT.

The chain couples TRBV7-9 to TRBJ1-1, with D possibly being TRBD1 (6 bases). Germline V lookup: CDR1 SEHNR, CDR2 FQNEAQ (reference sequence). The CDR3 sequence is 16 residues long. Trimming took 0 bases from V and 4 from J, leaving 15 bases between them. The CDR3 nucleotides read TGTGCCAGCAGCTTAGCGGTCAGTGTAGGGGGCACTGAAGCTTTCTTT. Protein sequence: CASSLAVSVGGTEAFF.

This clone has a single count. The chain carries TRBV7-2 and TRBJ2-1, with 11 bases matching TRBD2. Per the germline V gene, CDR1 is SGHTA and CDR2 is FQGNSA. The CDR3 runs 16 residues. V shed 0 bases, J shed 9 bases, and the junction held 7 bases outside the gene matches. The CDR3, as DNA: TGTGCCAGCAGCTTAGCGGTAGCGGGGGGGCTGAGTGAGCAGTTCTTC. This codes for CASSLAVAGGLSEQFF. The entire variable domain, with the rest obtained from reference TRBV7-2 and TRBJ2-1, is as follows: GAGVSQSPSNKVTEKGKDVELRCDPISGHTALYWYRQSLGQGLEFLIYFQGNSAPDKSGLPSDRFSAERTGGSVSTLTIQRTQQEDSAVYLCASSLAVAGGLSEQFFGPGTRLTVL.

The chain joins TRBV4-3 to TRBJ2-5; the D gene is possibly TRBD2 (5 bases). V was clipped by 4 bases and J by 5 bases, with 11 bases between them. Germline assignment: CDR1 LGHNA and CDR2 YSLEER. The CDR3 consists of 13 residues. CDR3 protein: CASSPEPGETQYF. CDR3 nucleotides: TGCGCCAGCAGCCCTGAACCGGGGGAGACCCAGTACTTC.

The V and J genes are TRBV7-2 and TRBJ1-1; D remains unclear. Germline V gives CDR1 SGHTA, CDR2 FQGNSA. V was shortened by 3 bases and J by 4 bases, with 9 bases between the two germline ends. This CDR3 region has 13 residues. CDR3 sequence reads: CASSFFGSTEAFF. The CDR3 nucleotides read TGTGCCAGCAGCTTCTTTGGCTCCACTGAAGCTTTCTTT.

The CDR3 reads CASSVGTGWDYGYTF. Written as DNA, the CDR3 is TGTGCCAGCAGCGTAGGGACAGGATGGGACTATGGCTACACCTTC. This chain connects TRBV9 to TRBJ1-2, with TRBD1 matching 7 bases. The length of the CDR3 is 15 residues. The J segment lost 3 bases and the V segment lost 0 bases, leaving 5 bases of the junction unmatched. CDR1 and CDR2 (germline): SGDLS, YYNGEE.

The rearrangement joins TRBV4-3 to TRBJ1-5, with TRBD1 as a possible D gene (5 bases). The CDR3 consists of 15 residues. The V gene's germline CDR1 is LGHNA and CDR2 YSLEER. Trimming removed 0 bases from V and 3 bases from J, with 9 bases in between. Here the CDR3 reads CASSQDAGNNQPQHF. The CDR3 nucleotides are TGCGCCAGCAGCCAAGATGCAGGGAACAATCAGCCCCAGCATTTT.

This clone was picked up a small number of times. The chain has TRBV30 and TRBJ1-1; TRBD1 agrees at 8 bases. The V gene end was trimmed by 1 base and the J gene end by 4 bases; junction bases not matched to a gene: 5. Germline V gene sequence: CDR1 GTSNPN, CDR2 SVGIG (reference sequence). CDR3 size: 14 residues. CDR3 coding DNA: TGTGCCTGGAGTGCTGACAGGGGTCCCACTGAAGCTTTCTTT. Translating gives CAWSADRGPTEAFF. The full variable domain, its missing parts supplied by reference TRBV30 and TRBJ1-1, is SQTIHQWPATLVQPVGSPLSLECTVEGTSNPNLYWYRQAAGRGLQLLFYSVGIGQISSEVPQNLSASRPQDRQFILSSKKLLLSDSGFYLCAWSADRGPTEAFFGQGTRLTVV.

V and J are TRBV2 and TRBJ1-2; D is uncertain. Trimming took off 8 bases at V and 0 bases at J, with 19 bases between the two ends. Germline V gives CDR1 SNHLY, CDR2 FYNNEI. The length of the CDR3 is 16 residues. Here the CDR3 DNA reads TGTGCCAGCTCCTCACTAGGGAGTGAAACTAACTATGGCTACACCTTC. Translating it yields CASSSLGSETNYGYTF.

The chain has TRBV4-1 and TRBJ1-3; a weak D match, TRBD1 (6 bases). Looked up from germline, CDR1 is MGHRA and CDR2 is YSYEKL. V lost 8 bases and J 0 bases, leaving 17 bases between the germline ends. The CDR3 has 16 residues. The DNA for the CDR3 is TGCGCCAGCGGTCTGGGACACATGAGCTCTGGAAACACCATATATTTT. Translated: CASGLGHMSSGNTIYF.

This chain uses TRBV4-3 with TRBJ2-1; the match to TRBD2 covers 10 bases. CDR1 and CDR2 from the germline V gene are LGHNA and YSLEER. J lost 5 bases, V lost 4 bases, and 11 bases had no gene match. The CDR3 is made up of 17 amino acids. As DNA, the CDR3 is TGCGCCAGCAGCCGACTTAGCGGGGGGAGCGGTAACAATGAGCAGTTCTTC. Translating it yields CASSRLSGGSGNNEQFF.

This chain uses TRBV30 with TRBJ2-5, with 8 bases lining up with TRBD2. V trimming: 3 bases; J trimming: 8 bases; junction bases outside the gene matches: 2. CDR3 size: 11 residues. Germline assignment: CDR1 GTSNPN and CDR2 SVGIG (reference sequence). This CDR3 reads CAWRTSETQYF. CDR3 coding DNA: TGTGCCTGGAGGACTAGCGAAACCCAGTACTTC.